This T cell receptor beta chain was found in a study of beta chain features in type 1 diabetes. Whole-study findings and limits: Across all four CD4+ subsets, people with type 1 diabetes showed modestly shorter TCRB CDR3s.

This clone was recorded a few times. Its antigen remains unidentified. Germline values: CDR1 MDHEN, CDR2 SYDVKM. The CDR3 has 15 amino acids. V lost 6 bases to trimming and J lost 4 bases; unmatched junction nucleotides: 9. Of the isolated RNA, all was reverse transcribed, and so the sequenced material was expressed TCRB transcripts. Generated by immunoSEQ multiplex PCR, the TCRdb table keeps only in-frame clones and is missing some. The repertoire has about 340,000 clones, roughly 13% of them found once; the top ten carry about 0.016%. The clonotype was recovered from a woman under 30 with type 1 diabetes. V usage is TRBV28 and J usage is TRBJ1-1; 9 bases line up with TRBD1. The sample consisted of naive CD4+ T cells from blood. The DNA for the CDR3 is TGTGCCAGCAGCCCCGGGGGGACAGGGCGCACTGAAGCTTTCTTT. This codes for CASSPGGTGRTEAFF.